This record concerns one T cell receptor beta chain sequence. Its antigen is not known. CD45RO-negative cells were positively selected for CCR7, leaving out terminally differentiated effector memory CD45RA+ cells. Caucasian adults living in Nashville, Tennessee, provided all samples. This sample was included in a study of shared clonotypes between healthy human individuals. The repertoire was sequenced with immunoSEQ multiplex PCR; TCRdb's copy has only in-frame clones and lacks some. The sample includes about 550,000 clones, about 95% of them seen just once. Findings and caveats of the study: The sharing of 5% to 5.5% of naive CD4 clonotypes was seen across several donors. It was anticipated that sequencing depth would influence how many clonotypes donors shared. Unshared clonotypes carried lower generation probabilities than those common to all four donors.

This clonotype originated in a woman aged 30 to 39 in good health. Sequenced input: naive CD8+ T cells sorted from blood.

CDR3 sequence (DNA): TGTGCCAGCAGCTTAGGTTCCCTAGCGGGACCGCCGAATGAGCAGTTCTTC. Amino acid sequence: CASSLGSLAGPPNEQFF. The V call is TRBV7-7, the J call TRBJ2-1, with TRBD2 matching 9 bases. Germline V gene data show CDR1 as SSHAT and CDR2 as FNYEAQ (reference sequence). The CDR3 is 17 residues long. V gave up 1 base and J gave up 7 bases; unmatched junction bases: 11.